Only a few counts were recorded for the clone carrying this T cell receptor beta chain. This entry comes from a study of T cells after yellow fever vaccination. This CDR3 has 14 residues. V dropped 0 bases and J dropped 4 bases, with 13 bases sitting between them. Germline values: CDR1 DFQATT, CDR2 SNEGSKA (reference sequence). MiXCR, applied by TCRdb to the 5' RACE reads, yields one record per CDR3 protein. The top ten clones hold 20% to 30% of a sample with 50,000 to 60,000 distinct CDR3 sequences, approximately 7% of them seen once. Here the sequenced sample was CD8+ T cells not binding an NS4B(214-222) dextramer, sorted from PBMCs, taken roughly 46 days after the first yellow fever vaccination. This sequence was found in a young man who received the YFV17D yellow fever vaccine. The rearrangement joins TRBV20-1 to TRBJ2-7; D is perhaps TRBD1 (6 bases). The CDR3, as DNA: TGCAGTGCTAGAGATAACAGGGTGGGGTACGAGCAGTACTTC. Protein sequence: CSARDNRVGYEQYF.